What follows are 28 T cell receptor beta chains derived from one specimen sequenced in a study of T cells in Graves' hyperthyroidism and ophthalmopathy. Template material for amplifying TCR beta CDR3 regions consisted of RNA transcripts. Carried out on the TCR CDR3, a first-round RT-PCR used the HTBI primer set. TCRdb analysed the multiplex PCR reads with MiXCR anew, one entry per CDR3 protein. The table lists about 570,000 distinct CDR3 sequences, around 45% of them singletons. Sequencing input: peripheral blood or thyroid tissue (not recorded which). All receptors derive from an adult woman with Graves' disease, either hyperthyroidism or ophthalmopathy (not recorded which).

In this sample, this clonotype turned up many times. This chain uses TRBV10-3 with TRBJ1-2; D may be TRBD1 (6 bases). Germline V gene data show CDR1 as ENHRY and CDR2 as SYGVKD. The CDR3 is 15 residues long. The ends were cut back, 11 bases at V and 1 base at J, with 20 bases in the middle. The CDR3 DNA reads TGTGCCTCACTTTTGGACAGTAACTTTAACTATGGCTACACCTTC. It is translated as CASLLDSNFNYGYTF.

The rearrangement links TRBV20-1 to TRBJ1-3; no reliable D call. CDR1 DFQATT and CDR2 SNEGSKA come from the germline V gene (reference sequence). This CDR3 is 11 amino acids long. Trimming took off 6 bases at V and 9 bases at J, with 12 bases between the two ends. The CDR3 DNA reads TGCAGTGCCCCCCAAGATGGCACCATATATTTT. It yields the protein CSAPQDGTIYF.

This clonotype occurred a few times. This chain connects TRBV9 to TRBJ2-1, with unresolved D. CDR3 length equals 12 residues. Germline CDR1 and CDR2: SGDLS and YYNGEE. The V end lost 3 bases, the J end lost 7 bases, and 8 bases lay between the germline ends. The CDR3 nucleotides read TGTGCCAGCAGCGCGACGGAAAATGAGCAGTTCTTC. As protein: CASSATENEQFF.

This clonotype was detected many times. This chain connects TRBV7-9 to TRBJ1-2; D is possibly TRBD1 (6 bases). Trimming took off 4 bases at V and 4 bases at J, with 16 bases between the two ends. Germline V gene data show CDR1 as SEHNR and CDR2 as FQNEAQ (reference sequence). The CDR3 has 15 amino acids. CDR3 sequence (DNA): TGTGCCAGCAGCTCGCAGACAGGAGGTGGCTATGGCTACACCTTC. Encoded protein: CASSSQTGGGYGYTF.

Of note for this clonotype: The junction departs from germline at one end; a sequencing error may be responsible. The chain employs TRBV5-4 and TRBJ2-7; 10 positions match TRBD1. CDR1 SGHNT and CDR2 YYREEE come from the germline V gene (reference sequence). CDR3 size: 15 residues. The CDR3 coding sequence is TGCGCCAGCAGCGATCGAGGGACAGGGGCAAGCGAGCAGTACTTC. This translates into CASSDRGTGASEQYF.

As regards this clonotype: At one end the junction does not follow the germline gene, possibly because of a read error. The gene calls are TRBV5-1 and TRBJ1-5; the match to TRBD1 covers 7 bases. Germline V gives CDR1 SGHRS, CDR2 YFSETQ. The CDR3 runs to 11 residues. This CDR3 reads CASSFTGDRDF. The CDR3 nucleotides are TGCGCCAGCAGCTTTACAGGGGACCGGGATTTT.

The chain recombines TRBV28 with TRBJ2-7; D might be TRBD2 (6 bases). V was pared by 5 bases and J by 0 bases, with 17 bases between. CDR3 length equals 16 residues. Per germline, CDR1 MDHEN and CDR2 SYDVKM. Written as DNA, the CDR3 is TGTGCCAGCAGTCCCCCAGTCCGGGGGAGCTCCTACGAGCAGTACTTC. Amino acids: CASSPPVRGSSYEQYF.

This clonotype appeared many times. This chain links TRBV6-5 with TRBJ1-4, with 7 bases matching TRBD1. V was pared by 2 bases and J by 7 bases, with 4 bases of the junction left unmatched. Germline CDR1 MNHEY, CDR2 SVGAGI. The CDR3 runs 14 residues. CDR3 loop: CASSYTRDSEKLFF. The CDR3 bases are TGTGCCAGCAGTTACACCCGGGACAGTGAAAAACTGTTTTTT.

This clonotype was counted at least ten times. CDR3 loop: CASSPGTSGAQETQYF. CDR3 DNA: TGTGCCAGCAGCCCCGGGACTAGCGGGGCCCAAGAGACCCAGTACTTC. This chain uses TRBV7-3 with TRBJ2-5; TRBD2 matches 13 bases. Germline trimming cut 5 bases from V and 1 base from J; bases unmatched to any gene: 4. The CDR3 extends over 16 amino acids. Germline CDR1 is SGHTA and CDR2 is FQGTGA.

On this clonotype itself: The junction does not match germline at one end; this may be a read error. The CDR3 region has the DNA TGTGGCGACAGGGGTATGAACACTGGGGAGCTGTTTTTT. It encodes CGDRGMNTGELFF. This chain connects TRBV2 to TRBJ2-2; 8 nucleotides line up with TRBD1. This CDR3 region has 13 residues. The germline CDR1 and CDR2 sequences are SNHLY and FYNNEI. The full variable domain, completed using reference TRBV2 and TRBJ2-2, is EPEVTQTPSHQVTQMGQEVILRCVPISNHLYFYWYRQILGQKVEFLVSFYNNEISEKSEIFDDQFSVERPDGSNFTLKIRSTKLEDSAMYFCGDRGMNTGELFFGEGSRLTVL.

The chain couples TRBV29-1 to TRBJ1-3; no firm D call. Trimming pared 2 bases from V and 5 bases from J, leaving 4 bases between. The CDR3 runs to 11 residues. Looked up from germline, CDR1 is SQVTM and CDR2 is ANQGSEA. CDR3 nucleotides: TGCAGCGTTGAACAGAGAAACACCATATATTTT. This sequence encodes CSVEQRNTIYF. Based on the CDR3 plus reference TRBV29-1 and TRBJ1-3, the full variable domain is SAVISQKPSRDICQRGTSLTIQCQVDSQVTMMFWYRQQPGQSLTLIATANQGSEATYESGFVIDKFPISRPNLTFSTLTVSNMSPEDSSIYLCSVEQRNTIYFGEGSWLTVV.

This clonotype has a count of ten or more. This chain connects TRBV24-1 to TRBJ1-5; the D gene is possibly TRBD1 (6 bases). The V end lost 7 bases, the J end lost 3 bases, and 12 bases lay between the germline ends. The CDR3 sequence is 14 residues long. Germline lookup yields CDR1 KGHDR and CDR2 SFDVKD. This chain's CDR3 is CATSLGHTNQPQHF. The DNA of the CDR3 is TGTGCCACCAGCTTGGGACATACCAATCAGCCCCAGCATTTT.

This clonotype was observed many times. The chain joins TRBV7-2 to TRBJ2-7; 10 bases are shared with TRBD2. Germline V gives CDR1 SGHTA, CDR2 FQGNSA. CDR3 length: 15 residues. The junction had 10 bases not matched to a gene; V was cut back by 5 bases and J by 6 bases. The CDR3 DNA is TGTGCCAGCAGCCCACTAGCGGGAACGACCCGCGAGCAGTACTTC. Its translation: CASSPLAGTTREQYF.

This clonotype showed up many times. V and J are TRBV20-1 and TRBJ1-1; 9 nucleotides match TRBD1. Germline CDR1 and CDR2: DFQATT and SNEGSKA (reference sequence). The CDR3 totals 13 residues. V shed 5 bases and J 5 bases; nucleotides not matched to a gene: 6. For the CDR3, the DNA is TGCAGTGCTCCAGACAGGGGGTTAACTGAAGCTTTCTTT. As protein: CSAPDRGLTEAFF.

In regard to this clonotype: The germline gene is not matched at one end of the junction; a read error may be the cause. CDR3: CASSESGENTKAFF. The CDR3 DNA sequence: TGTGCCAGCAGTGAATCTGGAGAGAACACTAAAGCTTTCTTT. J is TRBJ1-1 and V is TRBV6-1; D gene ambiguous. Germline assignment: CDR1 MNHNS and CDR2 SASEGT. CDR3 length equals 14 residues.

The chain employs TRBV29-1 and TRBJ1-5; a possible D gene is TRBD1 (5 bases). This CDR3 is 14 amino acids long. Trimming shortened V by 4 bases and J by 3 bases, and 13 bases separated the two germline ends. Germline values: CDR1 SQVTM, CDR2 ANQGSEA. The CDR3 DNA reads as TGCAGCGTTGGATTGGCGGGGACCAATCAGCCCCAGCATTTT. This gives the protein CSVGLAGTNQPQHF.

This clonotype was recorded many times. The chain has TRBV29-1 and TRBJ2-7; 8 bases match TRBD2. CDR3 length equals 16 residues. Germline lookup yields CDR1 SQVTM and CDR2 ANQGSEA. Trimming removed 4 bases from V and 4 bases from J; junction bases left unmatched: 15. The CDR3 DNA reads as TGCAGCGTTGCCCGCCGGGAGGGCAGGATTTTGTACGAGCAGTACTTC. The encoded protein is CSVARREGRILYEQYF.

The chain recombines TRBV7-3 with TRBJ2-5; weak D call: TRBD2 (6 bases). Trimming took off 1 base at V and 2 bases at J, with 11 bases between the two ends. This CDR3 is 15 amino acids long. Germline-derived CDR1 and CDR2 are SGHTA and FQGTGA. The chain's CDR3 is CASSLSGNLQETQYF. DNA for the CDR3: TGTGCCAGCAGCTTAAGCGGGAATTTACAAGAGACCCAGTACTTC.

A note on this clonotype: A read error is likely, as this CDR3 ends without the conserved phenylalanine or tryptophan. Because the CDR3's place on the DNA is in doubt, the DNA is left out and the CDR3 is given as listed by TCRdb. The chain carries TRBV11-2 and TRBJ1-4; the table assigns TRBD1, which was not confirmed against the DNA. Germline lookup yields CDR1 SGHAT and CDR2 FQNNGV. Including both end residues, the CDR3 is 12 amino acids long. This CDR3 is CASSLDLDRAVY.

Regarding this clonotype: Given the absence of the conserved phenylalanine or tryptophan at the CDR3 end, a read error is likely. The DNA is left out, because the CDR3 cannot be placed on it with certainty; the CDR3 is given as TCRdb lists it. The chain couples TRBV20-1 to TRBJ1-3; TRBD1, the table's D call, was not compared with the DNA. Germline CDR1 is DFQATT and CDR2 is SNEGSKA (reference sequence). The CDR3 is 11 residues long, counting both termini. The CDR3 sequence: CSARRGDREHL.

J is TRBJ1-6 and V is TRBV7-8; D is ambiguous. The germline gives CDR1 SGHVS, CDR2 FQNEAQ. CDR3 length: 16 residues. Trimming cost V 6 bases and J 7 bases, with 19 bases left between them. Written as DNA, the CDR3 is TGTGCCAGCAGTTCCCGGTCGGGCCTACAGAATTCACCCCTCCACTTT. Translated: CASSSRSGLQNSPLHF.

CDR3 DNA sequence: TGTGCCAGTAGTATACCGGGACAGGGATTCAATGAGCAGTTCTTC. It specifies CASSIPGQGFNEQFF. This chain uses TRBV19 with TRBJ2-1; TRBD1 aligns across 9 bases. Per the germline V gene, CDR1 is LNHDA and CDR2 is SQIVND (reference sequence). The CDR3 spans 15 residues. V gave up 2 bases and J gave up 6 bases; unmatched junction bases: 5.

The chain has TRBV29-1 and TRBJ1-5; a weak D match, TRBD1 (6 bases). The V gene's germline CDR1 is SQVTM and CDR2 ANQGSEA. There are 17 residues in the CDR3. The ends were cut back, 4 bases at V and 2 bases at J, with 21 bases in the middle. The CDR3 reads CSVVEGSSGQGNQPQHF. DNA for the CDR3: TGCAGCGTTGTAGAGGGGTCTTCGGGACAAGGCAATCAGCCCCAGCATTTT.

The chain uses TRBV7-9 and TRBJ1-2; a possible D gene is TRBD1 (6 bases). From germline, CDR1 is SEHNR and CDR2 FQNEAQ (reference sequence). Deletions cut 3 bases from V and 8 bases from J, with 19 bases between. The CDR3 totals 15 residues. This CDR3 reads CASSLAQPGGRGYTF. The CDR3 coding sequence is TGTGCCAGCAGCTTGGCCCAGCCCGGGGGCAGGGGCTACACCTTC.

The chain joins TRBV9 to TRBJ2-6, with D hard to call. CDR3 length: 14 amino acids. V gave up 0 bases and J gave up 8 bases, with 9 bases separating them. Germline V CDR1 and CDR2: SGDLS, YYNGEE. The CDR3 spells CASSVGGRTNVLTF. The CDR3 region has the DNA TGTGCCAGCAGCGTAGGCGGTCGGACCAACGTCCTGACTTTC.

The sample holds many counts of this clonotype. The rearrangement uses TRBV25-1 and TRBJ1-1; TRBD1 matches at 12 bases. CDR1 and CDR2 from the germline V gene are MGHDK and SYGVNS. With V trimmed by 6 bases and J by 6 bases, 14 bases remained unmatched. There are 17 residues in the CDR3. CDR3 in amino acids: CASRPSPGQGASAEAFF. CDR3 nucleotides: TGTGCCAGCAGACCTAGTCCGGGACAGGGGGCATCAGCTGAAGCTTTCTTT.

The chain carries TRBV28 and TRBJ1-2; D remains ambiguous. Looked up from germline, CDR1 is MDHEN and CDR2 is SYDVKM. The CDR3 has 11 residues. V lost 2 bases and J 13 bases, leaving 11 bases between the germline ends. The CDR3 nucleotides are TGTGCCAGCAGTTTAACCCCGGTACCCACCTTC. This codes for CASSLTPVPTF.

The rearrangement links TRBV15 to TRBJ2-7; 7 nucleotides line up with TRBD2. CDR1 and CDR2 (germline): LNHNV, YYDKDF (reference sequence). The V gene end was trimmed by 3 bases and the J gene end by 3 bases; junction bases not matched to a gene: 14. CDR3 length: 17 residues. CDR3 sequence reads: CATSSVQGSGARYEQYF. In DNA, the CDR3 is TGTGCCACCAGCAGCGTCCAGGGCAGCGGGGCACGCTACGAGCAGTACTTC.